This is a list of T cell receptor beta chains from one sample in a study of cytomegalovirus exposure and HLA in healthy donors. Assay used: immunoSEQ multiplex PCR; TCRdb lists only in-frame clones, some missing. The sample holds more than 45,000 clones, about 91% seen once. Sequencing used PBMCs. These receptors originate from a woman under 40 in good health and CMV-seronegative. Each CDR3 is given with its conserved first and last residue. The D gene is left open where the match is weak. Size tells how often a clone was seen (once, few, many) or the class of an expanded clone, and some rows leave it out.

>TRBV27|once|TRBD2|TRBJ2-7
CASSVTGLAGPVSYEQYF
TGTGCCAGCAGCGTCACGGGACTAGCGGGGCCGGTCTCCTACGAGCAGTACTTC
>TRBV6-5|-|-|TRBJ1-2
CASSPGDYGYTF
TGTGCCAGCAGCCCAGGTGACTATGGCTACACCTTC
>TRBV15|-|TRBD1|TRBJ1-5
CATSRDPGQHNQPQHF
TGTGCCACCAGCAGAGATCCGGGACAGCATAATCAGCCCCAGCATTTT
>TRBV9|-|TRBD1|TRBJ1-3
CASSVGQGITGNTIYF
TGTGCCAGCAGCGTAGGACAGGGTATTACTGGAAACACCATATATTTT
>TRBV29-1|-|-|TRBJ1-1
CSVGGELNTEAFF
TGCAGCGTTGGCGGGGAGTTAAACACTGAAGCTTTCTTT
>TRBV7-9|-|-|TRBJ2-7
CASSLAHGTAYEQYF
TGTGCCAGCAGCTTAGCGCATGGGACTGCCTACGAGCAGTACTTC
>TRBV21-1|once|-|TRBJ2-7
CGEQGTYEQYF
TGTGGAGAACAGGGAACCTACGAGCAGTACTTC
>TRBV7-2|-|TRBD2|TRBJ2-7
CASGASGRGNYEQYF
TGTGCCAGCGGAGCTAGCGGGAGGGGGAACTACGAGCAGTACTTC
>TRBV29-1|-|-|TRBJ1-2
CSVDRAGDGYTF
TGCAGCGTTGACAGGGCTGGGGATGGCTACACCTTC
>TRBV4-1|-|TRBD2|TRBJ2-3
CASSQLTSGSYERTDTQYF
TGCGCCAGCAGCCAACTGACTAGCGGGAGCTACGAAAGGACAGATACGCAGTATTTT
>TRBV5-6|-|-|TRBJ1-2
CASSLYAGGYTF
TGTGCCAGCAGCTTGTATGCGGGCGGCTACACCTTC
>TRBV7-9|-|-|TRBJ2-1
CASARGNEQFF
TGTGCCAGCGCTAGAGGGAATGAGCAGTTCTTC
>TRBV28|-|TRBD1|TRBJ1-5
CASSLQGQGNQPQHF
TGTGCCAGCAGTTTGCAGGGACAGGGGAATCAGCCCCAGCATTTT
>TRBV7-9|-|-|TRBJ2-7
CASSQTHFLGTSYYEQYF
TGTGCCAGCAGCCAAACTCATTTCTTGGGGACTTCGTATTACGAGCAGTACTTC
>TRBV4-2|-|-|TRBJ2-2
CASSQDGLGGRERSPNTGELFF
TGTGCCAGCAGCCAAGATGGGCTAGGGGGACGAGAGCGGAGCCCGAACACCGGGGAGCTGTTTTTT
>TRBV27|-|-|TRBJ1-2
CASSLAGYYGYTF
TGTGCCAGCAGTTTGGCAGGGTACTATGGCTACACCTTC
>TRBV25-1|-|-|TRBJ1-2
CASSEAGHGYTF
TGTGCCAGCAGTGAAGCCGGTCATGGCTACACCTTC
>TRBV19|-|TRBD1|TRBJ1-5
CASSIDLLSGGLEQPQHF
TGTGCCAGTAGTATAGATCTGCTATCAGGGGGCCTCGAACAGCCCCAGCATTTT
>TRBV27|-|-|TRBJ2-3
CASSYVEGATTTDTDTQYF
TGTGCCAGCAGTTATGTGGAGGGGGCCACCACGACTGACACAGATACGCAGTATTTT
>TRBV6-1|-|-|TRBJ1-5
CASSEANPTSNQPQHF
TGTGCCAGCAGTGAAGCTAATCCTACTAGCAATCAGCCCCAGCATTTT
>TRBV5-1|-|TRBD1|TRBJ2-5
CASSLAGTGGMETQYF
TGCGCCAGCAGCTTGGCCGGGACAGGGGGGATGGAGACCCAGTACTTC
>TRBV18|few|-|TRBJ1-2
CASSRIEEDGYTF
TGTGCCAGCTCTCGCATCGAGGAGGACGGCTACACCTTC
>TRBV6-6|-|TRBD2|TRBJ2-1
CASRRGLAGGGEQFF
TGTGCCAGCAGACGGGGACTAGCGGGAGGAGGTGAGCAGTTCTTC
>TRBV7-9|-|TRBD2|TRBJ2-7
CASSLELAGVHEQYF
TGTGCCAGCAGCTTAGAACTAGCGGGAGTCCACGAGCAGTACTTC
>TRBV7-8|-|-|TRBJ2-7
CASSLGGPYEQYF
TGTGCCAGCAGCTTAGGGGGGCCCTACGAGCAGTACTTC
>TRBV15|-|-|TRBJ2-7
CAASRDMGREQYF
TGTGCCGCCAGCAGAGATATGGGGCGCGAGCAGTACTTC
>TRBV7-3|-|TRBD1|TRBJ1-1
CASSLRGTANKAYTEAFF
TGTGCCAGCAGCTTAAGGGGGACAGCCAACAAGGCTTACACTGAAGCTTTCTTT
>TRBV6-1|-|TRBD1|TRBJ2-7
CASSAETGYEQYF
TGTGCCAGCAGTGCCGAGACAGGGTACGAGCAGTACTTC
>TRBV4-2|-|-|TRBJ1-4
CASSQEPGHTIATNEKLFF
TGTGCCAGCAGCCAAGAACCGGGACACACCATTGCAACTAATGAAAAACTGTTTTTT
>TRBV15|-|-|TRBJ1-5
CATSSRENQPQHF
TGTGCCACCAGCAGCAGGGAAAATCAGCCCCAGCATTTT
>TRBV4-2|once|TRBD1|TRBJ1-1
CASSQDVPQGASPEAFF
TGTGCCAGCAGCCAAGATGTCCCCCAGGGGGCTTCTCCTGAAGCTTTCTTT
>TRBV29-1|-|-|TRBJ2-6
CSARESEFSGANVLTF
TGCAGCGCTCGGGAAAGCGAGTTCTCTGGGGCCAACGTCCTGACTTTC
>TRBV6-1|-|-|TRBJ2-1
CASSVSEPSYNEQFF
TGTGCCAGCAGTGTTAGCGAGCCCTCCTACAATGAGCAGTTCTTC
>TRBV5-1|-|TRBD2|TRBJ2-7
CASSLVAGRSYEQYF
TGCGCCAGCAGCTTGGTAGCGGGCCGGTCCTACGAGCAGTACTTC
>TRBV11-1|-|TRBD1|TRBJ1-3
CASSFPGQTSGNTIYF
TGTGCCAGCAGCTTCCCGGGACAGACCTCTGGAAACACCATATATTTT
>TRBV7-6|-|TRBD1|TRBJ2-2
CASSLVGTGGTGELFF
TGTGCCAGCAGCTTAGTTGGGACAGGGGGCACCGGGGAGCTGTTTTTT
>TRBV6-5|few|TRBD1|TRBJ1-2
CASSYLQGAVGYTF
TGTGCCAGCAGTTACCTACAGGGGGCGGTTGGCTACACCTTC
>TRBV6-4|-|-|TRBJ2-1
CASSDSAGSYNEQFF
TGTGCCAGCAGTGACTCCGCGGGCTCCTACAATGAGCAGTTCTTC
>TRBV19|-|-|TRBJ1-2
CASSIIDPGRGGYGYTF
TGTGCCAGTAGTATAATAGATCCCGGAAGAGGAGGCTATGGCTACACCTTC
>TRBV5-1|-|-|TRBJ1-1
CASSTETGGTEAFF
TGCGCCAGCAGCACCGAGACAGGAGGCACTGAAGCTTTCTTT
>TRBV4-3|-|-|TRBJ2-7
CASSQERAAADEQYF
TGCGCCAGCAGCCAAGAACGAGCGGCCGCGGACGAGCAGTACTTC
>TRBV4-3|-|TRBD2|TRBJ2-2
CASSPAGVRNTGELFF
TGCGCCAGCAGCCCAGCGGGAGTACGGAACACCGGGGAGCTGTTTTTT
>TRBV9|-|TRBD1|TRBJ2-7
CASSERDRGREQYF
TGTGCCAGCAGCGAAAGGGACAGGGGGCGCGAGCAGTACTTC